These 27 T cell receptor beta chains originate from one sample sequenced in a study of blood T cell repertoires in COVID-19. Here immunoSEQ multiplex PCR was the method, and the copy in TCRdb shows in-frame clones only, minus some. The sample includes fewer than 200,000 clones, around 83% of them seen just once. Input material: peripheral blood. These receptors were obtained from a woman in her sixties or seventies who had recovered from COVID-19.

The V gene is TRBV5-1, the J gene TRBJ1-1; 8 bases are a match to TRBD1. The CDR3 has 16 amino acids. CDR1 and CDR2 from the germline V gene are SGHRS and YFSETQ. Trimming took 0 bases from V and 2 from J; bases not matched to a gene: 6. DNA of the CDR3: TGCGCCAGCAGCTTGGGGGCAGGGGGCCTTAACACTGAAGCTTTCTTT. Protein product: CASSLGAGGLNTEAFF.

This clone was seen more than once but under ten times. The chain couples TRBV19 to TRBJ2-1, with 7 nucleotides matching TRBD2. Germline-derived CDR1 and CDR2 are LNHDA and SQIVND (reference sequence). V trimming: 3 bases; J trimming: 5 bases; junction bases outside the gene matches: 4. There are 14 residues in the CDR3. The DNA of the CDR3 is TGTGCCAGTAGTATGAGCGGGATTAACAATGAGCAGTTCTTC. Its translation is CASSMSGINNEQFF.

The chain has TRBV4-1 and TRBJ2-7, with D uncertain. Trimming removed 6 bases at V and 6 bases at J, with 15 bases between. This CDR3 is built from 13 residues. CDR1 MGHRA and CDR2 YSYEKL come from the germline V gene. The CDR3 nucleotides read TGCGCCAGCAGTCTTACCTCGGTGGTCGAGCAGTACTTC. Protein sequence: CASSLTSVVEQYF.

This clone was picked up one time. The chain links TRBV6-2 or TRBV6-3 to TRBJ1-1; D uncertain. The CDR3 runs to 11 residues. The V gene lost 4 bases and the J gene lost 11 bases, with 11 bases spanning the gap. CDR1 and CDR2 (germline): MNHEY, SVGEGT. The CDR3 region has the DNA TGTGCCAGCAGTTCCTCGATGGGCGCTTTCTTT. It encodes CASSSSMGAFF.

The chain employs TRBV10-3 and TRBJ1-2; perhaps TRBD1 as D (6 bases). The V end was cut by 2 bases, the J end by 0 bases, with 10 bases between. The CDR3 totals 15 residues. Germline CDR1 reads ENHRY; CDR2 reads SYGVKD. The CDR3 coding sequence is TGTGCCATCAGTGAGGGGGGCTTGACTAACTATGGCTACACCTTC. Translating it yields CAISEGGLTNYGYTF.

Points on this clone: Additional DNA sequences in this sample encode the identical CDR3. This rearrangement joins TRBV18 to TRBJ1-1, with 8 bases lining up with TRBD1. CDR1 is KGHSH, CDR2 LQKENI, per germline. This CDR3 spans 14 amino acids. V lost 2 bases to trimming and J lost 1 base; unmatched junction nucleotides: 0. CDR3 region: CASSPDRGNTEAFF. The CDR3 coding sequence is TGTGCCAGCTCACCAGACAGGGGGAACACTGAAGCTTTCTTT.

The CDR3 DNA reads TGTGCCAGCAGCGTAGCTACCGGGTTACGGGAAAAACTGTTTTTT. It is translated as CASSVATGLREKLFF. The chain employs TRBV9 and TRBJ1-4; D ambiguous. CDR1 SGDLS and CDR2 YYNGEE come from the germline V gene. The CDR3 covers 15 residues. Trimming stripped 0 bases from V and 8 bases from J, with 14 bases between.

This sequence joins TRBV27 and TRBJ1-5; 7 bases line up with TRBD1. V lost 2 bases and J lost 0; bases outside the gene matches: 7. This CDR3 has 17 amino acids. CDR1 is MNHEY, CDR2 SMNVEV, per germline (reference sequence). This chain's CDR3 is CASSLRQGSYSNQPQHF. CDR3 in DNA: TGTGCCAGCAGTTTAAGACAGGGCTCTTATAGCAATCAGCCCCAGCATTTT.

The J gene is TRBJ2-5, the V gene TRBV5-4, with D perhaps TRBD2 (7 bases). The V gene's germline CDR1 is SGHNT and CDR2 YYREEE (reference sequence). The length of the CDR3 is 14 residues. Trimming removed 1 base at V and 3 bases at J, with 10 bases between. The CDR3 coding sequence is TGTGCCAGCAGCTTGTCGGGGGGCAAAGAGACCCAGTACTTC. This codes for CASSLSGGKETQYF. Drawing the rest from reference TRBV5-4 and TRBJ2-5, the complete variable domain is ETGVTQSPTHLIKTRGQQVTLRCSSQSGHNTVSWYQQALGQGPQFIFQYYREEENGRGNFPPRFSGLQFPNYSSELNVNALELDDSALYLCASSLSGGKETQYFGPGTRLLVL.

The V gene is TRBV6-5, the J gene TRBJ1-3; D remains ambiguous. CDR3 size: 13 residues. V shed 2 bases and J shed 4 bases, with 6 bases lying between them. The germline V gene encodes CDR1 MNHEY and CDR2 SVGAGI. The CDR3 DNA follows: TGTGCCAGCAGTTACGGCGGAGGAAACACCATATATTTT. Its protein product is CASSYGGGNTIYF.

The chain carries TRBV5-8 and TRBJ2-1; D gene ambiguous. The germline gives CDR1 SGHTS, CDR2 YDEGEE. This CDR3 spans 12 amino acids. V dropped 4 bases and J dropped 15 bases, with 17 bases sitting between them. The CDR3 DNA follows: TGTGCCAGCAGCCAGGCCCCAACCCAGCCGTTCTTC. This encodes CASSQAPTQPFF.

The V and J genes are TRBV30 and TRBJ1-2, with D perhaps TRBD1 (5 bases). The CDR3 is made up of 11 amino acids. Between the trimmed V and J ends, which lost 4 bases and 6 bases, there was a span of 9 bases. CDR1 is GTSNPN and CDR2 is SVGIG in the germline V gene (reference sequence). The CDR3 DNA reads as TGTGCCTGGATCTGGGGCCATGGCTACACCTTC. It specifies CAWIWGHGYTF.

The V call is TRBV30, the J call TRBJ2-3; 11 bases are a match to TRBD2. The length of the CDR3 is 12 residues. Germline V lookup: CDR1 GTSNPN, CDR2 SVGIG (reference sequence). After removal of 4 bases from V and 6 bases from J, the junction contained 0 bases not matched to a gene. The CDR3 nucleotides are TGTGCCTGGACTAGCGGGGGGGATACGCAGTATTTT. It translates to CAWTSGGDTQYF.

The rearrangement links TRBV5-1 to TRBJ2-6; 9 bases map to TRBD1. This CDR3 has 17 residues. Germline CDR1 SGHRS, CDR2 YFSETQ. Unmatched junction bases numbered 10, after V lost 6 bases and J lost 3 bases. CDR3 sequence reads: CASIPGTGYGGANVLTF. The CDR3 DNA sequence: TGCGCCAGCATCCCCGGGACAGGGTACGGTGGGGCCAACGTCCTGACTTTC.

The chain recombines TRBV10-3 with TRBJ2-5, with TRBD1 identical over 12 bases. This CDR3 spans 16 amino acids. Unmatched junction bases numbered 11, after V lost 10 bases and J lost 2 bases. Per the germline V gene, CDR1 is ENHRY and CDR2 is SYGVKD. The DNA for the CDR3 is TGTGCCACCAGGGGGGGGACAGGGGGCCAACAAGAGACCCAGTACTTC. Translating it yields CATRGGTGGQQETQYF.

The rearrangement joins TRBV24-1 to TRBJ2-6, with D perhaps matching TRBD1 (6 bases). V lost 5 bases to trimming and J lost 2 bases, with 9 bases between them. This CDR3 contains 15 residues. Germline loops: CDR1 KGHDR, CDR2 SFDVKD. CDR3 amino acids: CATSGAGAGANVLTF. CDR3 bases: TGTGCCACCAGTGGGGCAGGGGCTGGGGCCAACGTCCTGACTTTC.

This rearrangement joins TRBV9 to TRBJ2-3, with 9 nucleotides matching TRBD2. The CDR3 consists of 18 residues. Germline V gives CDR1 SGDLS, CDR2 YYNGEE. Trimming at V came to 0 bases and at J to 6 bases, leaving 14 bases not matched to a gene. The CDR3 region has the DNA TGTGCCAGCAGCGTAGAAGTGGTGGGGCGGGGGGGCCCGGATACGCAGTATTTT. Residues: CASSVEVVGRGGPDTQYF. Full variable domain (rest looked up from reference TRBV9 and TRBJ2-3): DSGVTQTPKHLITATGQRVTLRCSPRSGDLSVYWYQQSLDQGLQFLIQYYNGEERAKGNILERFSAQQFPDLHSELNLSSLELGDSALYFCASSVEVVGRGGPDTQYFGPGTRLTVL.

The sample holds one count of this clone. The V gene is TRBV19, the J gene TRBJ1-3; D may be TRBD1 (6 bases). Germline V lookup: CDR1 LNHDA, CDR2 SQIVND (reference sequence). Trimming removed 9 bases at V and 2 bases at J, with 11 bases between. CDR3 length: 13 amino acids. CDR3 protein: CASEQGTGNTIYF. The CDR3 region has the DNA TGTGCCAGCGAACAGGGAACTGGAAACACCATATATTTT.

The rearrangement joins TRBV7-9 to TRBJ1-2, with a possible D match to TRBD1 (6 bases). Trimming shortened V by 5 bases and J by 4 bases, and 17 bases separated the two germline ends. This CDR3 region has 15 residues. CDR1 and CDR2 (germline): SEHNR, FQNEAQ (reference sequence). CDR3 amino acids: CASSRGGVQIYGYTF. The DNA of the CDR3 is TGTGCCAGCAGCCGAGGGGGGGTCCAGATCTATGGCTACACCTTC.

The J gene is TRBJ2-7, the V gene TRBV10-3; 11 nucleotides align to TRBD1. The CDR3 has 15 amino acids. Germline-derived CDR1 and CDR2 are ENHRY and SYGVKD. J lost 2 bases, V lost 6 bases, and 6 bases had no gene match. This chain's CDR3 is CAISHPGQGAYEQYF. CDR3 bases: TGTGCCATCAGCCACCCGGGACAGGGGGCCTACGAGCAGTACTTC.

This clone was counted once. The gene calls are TRBV9 and TRBJ2-5; a weak D match, TRBD1 (5 bases). V was pared by 0 bases and J by 2 bases, with 8 bases between. Germline V CDR1 and CDR2: SGDLS, YYNGEE. The length of the CDR3 is 14 residues. This chain's CDR3 is CASSVGQPQETQYF. CDR3 DNA sequence: TGTGCCAGCAGCGTAGGACAGCCACAAGAGACCCAGTACTTC.

Regarding this clone: This sample includes further DNA sequences coding for the same CDR3. The V and J genes are TRBV20-1 and TRBJ1-2; perhaps TRBD1 as D (5 bases). V lost 3 bases and J 5 bases, leaving 7 bases between the germline ends. The CDR3 runs 11 residues. Germline values: CDR1 DFQATT, CDR2 SNEGSKA (reference sequence). The CDR3 bases are TGCAGTGCTAGGGGGGGTTATGGCTACACCTTC. This translates into CSARGGYGYTF.

V usage is TRBV27 and J usage is TRBJ1-6; D ambiguous. The germline V and J ends were trimmed by 2 bases and 10 bases, with 15 bases remaining between them. CDR1 and CDR2 (germline): MNHEY, SMNVEV (reference sequence). The CDR3 has 15 amino acids. CDR3 DNA sequence: TGTGCCAGCAGTTTAAGCGGACGGGAGGACTCACCCCTCCACTTT. It specifies CASSLSGREDSPLHF.

The chain combines TRBV7-2 with TRBJ2-2; no definite D call. V lost 8 bases to trimming and J lost 4 bases, with 14 bases between them. Per germline, CDR1 SGHTA and CDR2 FQGNSA. The length of the CDR3 is 14 residues. CDR3 loop: CASAELLSTGELFF. Here the CDR3 DNA reads TGTGCCAGCGCCGAACTCCTTAGCACCGGGGAGCTGTTTTTT. Full variable domain (remainder filled in from reference TRBV7-2 and TRBJ2-2): GAGVSQSPSNKVTEKGKDVELRCDPISGHTALYWYRQSLGQGLEFLIYFQGNSAPDKSGLPSDRFSAERTGGSVSTLTIQRTQQEDSAVYLCASAELLSTGELFFGEGSRLTVL.

This chain joins TRBV27 and TRBJ1-4, with a tentative D call TRBD1 (5 bases). The CDR3 spans 17 residues. V dropped 0 bases and J dropped 8 bases, with 19 bases sitting between them. The germline gives CDR1 MNHEY, CDR2 SMNVEV (reference sequence). The CDR3 loop reads CASSLSSGTLTREKLFF. CDR3 nucleotide sequence: TGTGCCAGCAGTTTATCTTCGGGGACCCTGACTAGAGAAAAACTGTTTTTT.

The gene calls are TRBV25-1 and TRBJ1-2; 10 nucleotides line up with TRBD1. V trimming: 6 bases; J trimming: 8 bases; junction bases outside the gene matches: 9. Germline assignment: CDR1 MGHDK and CDR2 SYGVNS. CDR3 length: 14 amino acids. The CDR3 is CASSGGTGVGGYTF. CDR3 DNA sequence: TGTGCCAGCAGCGGGGGGACAGGGGTAGGGGGCTACACCTTC.

This chain connects TRBV18 to TRBJ2-7; 7 bases match TRBD1. The CDR3 consists of 17 residues. V was pared by 2 bases and J by 0 bases, with 10 bases of the junction left unmatched. Per the germline V gene, CDR1 is KGHSH and CDR2 is LQKENI. The CDR3 coding sequence is TGTGCCAGCTCACCAATAACCTCCAGGGGGTTCTCCTACGAGCAGTACTTC. Its translation: CASSPITSRGFSYEQYF.